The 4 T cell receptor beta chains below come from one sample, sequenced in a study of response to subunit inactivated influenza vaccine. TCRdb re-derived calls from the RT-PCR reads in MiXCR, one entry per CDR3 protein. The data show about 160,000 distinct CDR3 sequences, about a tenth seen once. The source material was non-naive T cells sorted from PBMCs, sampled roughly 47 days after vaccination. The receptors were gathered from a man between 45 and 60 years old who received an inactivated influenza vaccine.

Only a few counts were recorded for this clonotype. For the CDR3, the DNA is TGTGCCAGCAGTGAAGCGGGCAGGGGCTATGGCTACACCTTC. It yields the protein CASSEAGRGYGYTF. The rearrangement links TRBV2 to TRBJ1-2; TRBD1 might be the D (6 bases). The CDR3 is 14 amino acids. Trimming removed 0 bases at V and 4 bases at J, with 9 bases between. The germline V gene has CDR1 SNHLY and CDR2 FYNNEI.

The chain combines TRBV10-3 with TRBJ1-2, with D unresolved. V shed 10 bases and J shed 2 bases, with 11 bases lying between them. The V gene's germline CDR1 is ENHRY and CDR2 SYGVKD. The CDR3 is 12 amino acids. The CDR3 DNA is TGTGCCACCGGAGGGCAAAACTATGGCTACACCTTC. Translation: CATGGQNYGYTF.

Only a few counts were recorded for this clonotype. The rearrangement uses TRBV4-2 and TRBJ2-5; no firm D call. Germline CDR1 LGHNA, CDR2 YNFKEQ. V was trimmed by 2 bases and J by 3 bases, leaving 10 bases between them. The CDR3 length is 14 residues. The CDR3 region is CASSQSSGKETQYF. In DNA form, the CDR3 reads TGTGCCAGCAGCCAATCCTCTGGAAAAGAGACCCAGTACTTC.

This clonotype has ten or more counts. CDR3 sequence reads: CASSGRINTEAFF. The CDR3 nucleotides read TGTGCCAGCTCCGGCCGAATTAACACTGAAGCTTTCTTT. V is TRBV27 and J is TRBJ1-1; D ambiguous. Per germline, CDR1 MNHEY and CDR2 SMNVEV (reference sequence). The CDR3 sequence is 13 residues long. Trimming pared 8 bases from V and 2 bases from J, leaving 12 bases between.